This record covers a single T cell receptor (beta chain). This record comes from a study of control samples from healthy donors and cancer patients. Profiled with immunoSEQ multiplex PCR; TCRdb holds only in-frame clones, not every one. Of 70,000 or so clones in the sample, over 75% are singletons; the top ten hold around 30%. This CDR3 has 15 amino acids. Germline V gene lookup returns CDR1 SSHAT and CDR2 FNYEAQ (reference sequence). Losses at the gene ends were 3 bases for V and 7 bases for J; bases not matched to a gene: 6. The rearrangement joins TRBV7-7 to TRBJ1-4, with TRBD1 identical over 9 bases. This receptor was obtained from a middle-aged man in good health. Material: blood. In DNA, the CDR3 is TGTGCCAGCAGCTTGAGTGGGACAGGGCTTGAAAAACTGTTTTTT. This gives the protein CASSLSGTGLEKLFF.